The rows below give T cell receptor beta chains drawn from one sample of a study of blood T cell repertoires in COVID-19. Profiled with immunoSEQ multiplex PCR; TCRdb holds only in-frame clones, not every one. The data show around 81,000 clones, about 83% seen once. Sequencing was carried out using peripheral blood. The receptor source for this set is an older man with acute or convalescent COVID-19. Both conserved end residues are part of each CDR3. D genes are given only for firm matches. Only part of the rows carry a size: once, few, many, or a class if the clone is expanded.

CDR3 protein	CDR3 DNA	clone size	V gene	J gene	D gene
CASSSGTGGRKQYF	TGTGCCAGCAGTTCCGGGACAGGGGGACGGAAACAGTACTTC	NA	TRBV2	TRBJ2-7	TRBD1
CASSLGGVSGNTIYF	TGTGCCAGCAGCTTAGGGGGAGTCTCTGGAAACACCATATATTTT	NA	TRBV7-6	TRBJ1-3	NA
CASSPQGHSNQPQHF	TGTGCCAGCTCACCACAGGGACATAGCAATCAGCCCCAGCATTTT	NA	TRBV18	TRBJ1-5	NA
CASSLGGASETQYF	TGTGCCAGCAGCTTAGGGGGAGCGTCTGAGACCCAGTACTTC	NA	TRBV7-6	TRBJ2-5	NA
CASSPGQPSTSGTEAFF	TGTGCCAGCTCACCAGGACAGCCTTCGACGTCGGGGACTGAAGCTTTCTTT	NA	TRBV18	TRBJ1-1	NA
CASSTQTTPTEAFF	TGTGCCAGCAGTACTCAGACGACTCCTACTGAAGCTTTCTTT	NA	TRBV6-2/TRBV6-3	TRBJ1-1	NA
CSSGTGGEQYF	TGCAGTTCCGGGACAGGGGGCGAGCAGTACTTC	NA	TRBV29-1	TRBJ2-7	TRBD1
CASSTTGDSNQPQHF	TGTGCCAGCAGCACGACAGGGGATAGCAATCAGCCCCAGCATTTT	NA	TRBV9	TRBJ1-5	TRBD1
CASSSRGIDGYTF	TGTGCCAGCAGCTCTCGGGGAATAGATGGCTACACCTTC	NA	TRBV6-5	TRBJ1-2	NA
CASSIDLGQGRETQYF	TGTGCCAGTAGTATAGATCTGGGACAGGGTCGTGAGACCCAGTACTTC	NA	TRBV19	TRBJ2-5	TRBD1
CASSRQGANSPLHF	TGTGCCAGCAGTCGACAGGGAGCAAATTCACCCCTCCACTTT	NA	TRBV6-5	TRBJ1-6	TRBD1
CATSEVQETQYF	TGTGCCACCTCAGAGGTTCAAGAGACCCAGTACTTC	NA	TRBV6-6	TRBJ2-5	NA
CASSPGGGNQPQHF	TGTGCCAGCTCACCAGGCGGGGGCAATCAGCCCCAGCATTTT	NA	TRBV18	TRBJ1-5	NA
CSVARSDRGHEQYF	TGCAGCGTGGCCCGATCGGACAGGGGCCACGAGCAGTACTTC	NA	TRBV29-1	TRBJ2-7	TRBD1
CATTASWADQSTIYF	TGTGCCACCACTGCCTCTTGGGCCGACCAAAGCACCATATATTTT	NA	TRBV19	TRBJ1-3	NA
CASRYSGTDEQYF	TGTGCCAGCAGATATAGCGGGACGGACGAGCAGTACTTC	NA	TRBV28	TRBJ2-7	TRBD2
CASSSPGPSEQYF	TGTGCCAGTAGTTCCCCAGGGCCAAGCGAGCAGTACTTC	NA	TRBV19	TRBJ2-7	NA
CASSDSRSNQPQHF	TGTGCCAGCTCGGACTCTAGGAGCAATCAGCCCCAGCATTTT	once	TRBV18	TRBJ1-5	NA
CASSLRASTDTQYF	TGTGCCAGCAGCCTCAGGGCTAGCACAGATACGCAGTATTTT	NA	TRBV7-2	TRBJ2-3	NA
CASSEWRVQETQYF	TGCGCCAGCAGTGAGTGGCGGGTCCAAGAGACCCAGTACTTC	once	TRBV10-2	TRBJ2-5	NA
CASSLVIDRGPYGYTF	TGTGCCAGCAGCTTAGTAATCGACAGGGGGCCCTATGGCTACACCTTC	few	TRBV7-8	TRBJ1-2	TRBD1
CASSQGSQGQSTDTQYF	TGTGCCAGCAGCCAAGGAAGTCAGGGACAGAGCACAGATACGCAGTATTTT	NA	TRBV4-2	TRBJ2-3	TRBD1
CASSGRDSPNYGYTF	TGTGCCAGTAGTGGTCGGGACAGCCCTAACTATGGCTACACCTTC	few	TRBV19	TRBJ1-2	TRBD1
CASSPDRVSRTEAFF	TGCGCCAGCAGCCCGGACAGGGTATCCCGGACTGAAGCTTTCTTT	NA	TRBV5-1	TRBJ1-1	TRBD1
CASSHRLNTNTGELFF	TGTGCCAGCAGCCATAGACTGAATACGAACACCGGGGAGCTGTTTTTT	once	TRBV11-3	TRBJ2-2	NA
CASTRDREEKAFF	TGCGCCAGCACCCGGGACAGGGAGGAAAAAGCTTTCTTT	NA	TRBV10-2	TRBJ1-1	TRBD1
CASSQVGGDRYSPLHF	TGTGCCAGCAGCCAAGTTGGCGGGGACAGGTATTCACCCCTCCACTTT	NA	TRBV14	TRBJ1-6	TRBD1
CASSPRTGGRTEAFF	TGTGCCAGCAGCCCCCGGACAGGGGGTAGGACTGAAGCTTTCTTT	NA	TRBV7-2	TRBJ1-1	TRBD1
CASGRTSANNEQFF	TGTGCCAGCGGAAGGACTAGCGCCAACAATGAGCAGTTCTTC	NA	TRBV11-2	TRBJ2-1	TRBD2
CASSLETGTGRKNTEAFF	TGCGCCAGCAGCTTGGAGACAGGAACGGGACGAAAAAACACTGAAGCTTTCTTT	NA	TRBV5-1	TRBJ1-1	NA
CASSQGGQGTYNSPLHF	TGTGCCAGCAGCCAGGGCGGACAGGGGACCTATAATTCACCCCTCCACTTT	NA	TRBV4-2	TRBJ1-6	TRBD1
CASSVDRGDSPLHF	TGTGCCAGTAGTGTCGACAGGGGAGATTCACCCCTCCACTTT	NA	TRBV19	TRBJ1-6	TRBD1
CASSSGQNEKLFF	TGTGCCAGCAGCTCCGGACAGAATGAAAAACTGTTTTTT	NA	TRBV7-2	TRBJ1-4	NA
CASSEVIGRETQYF	TGTGCCAGCAGTGAAGTTATAGGGAGAGAGACCCAGTACTTC	NA	TRBV6-1	TRBJ2-5	NA
CASSLEASGNTGELFF	TGCGCCAGCAGCTTGGAGGCTAGCGGAAACACCGGGGAGCTGTTTTTT	NA	TRBV5-1	TRBJ2-2	TRBD2
CALQREGHTEAFF	TGTGCCCTCCAGAGGGAGGGGCACACTGAAGCTTTCTTT	once	TRBV30	TRBJ1-1	NA
CASSVDRARASPLHF	TGTGCCAGTAGTGTAGACAGGGCGCGTGCTTCACCCCTCCACTTT	NA	TRBV19	TRBJ1-6	TRBD1
CASRSGENRNEKLFF	TGTGCCAGCAGATCCGGGGAGAATCGAAATGAAAAACTGTTTTTT	NA	TRBV27	TRBJ1-4	NA
CASSFGDRGTGNTIYF	TGCGCCAGCAGCTTCGGGGACAGGGGGACTGGAAACACCATATATTTT	NA	TRBV5-1	TRBJ1-3	TRBD1
CASSYSGANTEAFF	TGTGCCAGCAGTTACTCGGGGGCGAACACTGAAGCTTTCTTT	NA	TRBV6-2/TRBV6-3	TRBJ1-1	NA
CASSPQGAPTDTQYF	TGCGCCAGCAGCCCCCAGGGGGCCCCCACAGATACGCAGTATTTT	NA	TRBV5-1	TRBJ2-3	TRBD1
CASSLKGTGGLVTSADTQYF	TGTGCCAGCAGCTTAAAAGGGACAGGGGGCCTTGTGACATCCGCAGATACGCAGTATTTT	once	TRBV5-4	TRBJ2-3	TRBD1
CASSQNRGYLFF	TGCGCCAGCAGCCAGAACAGGGGTTACCTGTTTTTT	NA	TRBV4-1	TRBJ1-4	TRBD1
CASSEPGTGNQPQHF	TGCGCCAGCAGTGAGCCCGGGACAGGGAATCAGCCCCAGCATTTT	NA	TRBV10-2	TRBJ1-5	TRBD1
CASSLRGMNTEAFF	TGTGCCAGCAGCTTAAGGGGGATGAACACTGAAGCTTTCTTT	once	TRBV11-1	TRBJ1-1	NA
CASSPSSFGGYEQYF	TGTGCCAGCAGCCCGAGTAGTTTCGGGGGGTACGAGCAGTACTTC	NA	TRBV7-6	TRBJ2-7	TRBD2
CASSIPGQRGQPQHF	TGTGCCAGCAGCATACCCGGACAGAGGGGTCAGCCCCAGCATTTT	NA	TRBV6-2/TRBV6-3	TRBJ1-5	NA
CASSPRERESSYNSPLHF	TGCGCCAGCAGCCCGCGAGAGAGGGAAAGCTCCTATAATTCACCCCTCCACTTT	once	TRBV5-1	TRBJ1-6	NA
CASSHEDGTGGLSTDTQYF	TGTGCCAGCAGCCACGAGGACGGGACAGGGGGCCTAAGCACAGATACGCAGTATTTT	NA	TRBV7-8	TRBJ2-3	TRBD1
CASSINGDSGNTIYF	TGTGCCAGCAGCATAAACGGAGATTCTGGAAACACCATATATTTT	NA	TRBV9	TRBJ1-3	NA
CASSARAGTSYNEQFF	TGTGCCAGCAGCGCCCGGGCGGGGACCTCCTACAATGAGCAGTTCTTC	NA	TRBV9	TRBJ2-1	NA
CASSLGDGGAFF	TGTGCCAGCAGCTTAGGAGACGGGGGAGCTTTCTTT	NA	TRBV11-2	TRBJ1-1	NA
CASSRGASSYEQYF	TGTGCCAGCAGCCGAGGGGCTAGCAGTTACGAGCAGTACTTC	NA	TRBV7-8	TRBJ2-7	NA
CAISESTRTGDYGYTF	TGTGCCATCAGTGAGTCGACTCGGACAGGAGACTATGGCTACACCTTC	NA	TRBV10-3	TRBJ1-2	TRBD1
CASSPGLGNTGELFF	TGTGCCAGCAGTCCAGGCCTGGGGAACACCGGGGAGCTGTTTTTT	NA	TRBV7-3	TRBJ2-2	NA
CASSLGTSGGLGELFF	TGTGCCAGCAGCTTAGGGACTAGCGGGGGACTCGGGGAGCTGTTTTTT	NA	TRBV7-8	TRBJ2-2	TRBD2
CASSAQGVGSPLHF	TGTGCCAGTAGCGCACAGGGGGTAGGTTCACCCCTCCACTTT	NA	TRBV19	TRBJ1-6	TRBD1
CASSVATVEIGTQYF	TGTGCCAGCAGCGTAGCTACGGTGGAGATCGGTACGCAGTATTTT	NA	TRBV9	TRBJ2-3	NA
CASRTGQGAPYGYTF	TGTGCCAGCAGAACAGGACAGGGGGCGCCTTATGGCTACACCTTC	NA	TRBV6-5	TRBJ1-2	TRBD1
CASSYPDTEAFF	TGTGCCAGCAGTTATCCGGACACTGAAGCTTTCTTT	NA	TRBV6-2/TRBV6-3	TRBJ1-1	NA